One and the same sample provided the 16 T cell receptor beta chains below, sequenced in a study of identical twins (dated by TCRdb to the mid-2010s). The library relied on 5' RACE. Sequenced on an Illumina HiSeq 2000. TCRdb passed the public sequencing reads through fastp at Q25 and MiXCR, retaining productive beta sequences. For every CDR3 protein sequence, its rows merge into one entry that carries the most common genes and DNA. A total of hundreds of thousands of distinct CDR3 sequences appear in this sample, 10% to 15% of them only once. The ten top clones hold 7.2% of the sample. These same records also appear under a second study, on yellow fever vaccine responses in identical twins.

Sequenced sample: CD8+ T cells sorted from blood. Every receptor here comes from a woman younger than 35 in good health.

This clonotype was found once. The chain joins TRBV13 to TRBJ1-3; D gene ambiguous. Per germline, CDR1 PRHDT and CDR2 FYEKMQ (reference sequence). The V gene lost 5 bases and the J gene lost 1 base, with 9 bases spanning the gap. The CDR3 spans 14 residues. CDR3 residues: CASSTSSSGNTIYF. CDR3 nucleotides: TGTGCCAGCAGCACCTCAAGTTCTGGAAACACCATATATTTT.

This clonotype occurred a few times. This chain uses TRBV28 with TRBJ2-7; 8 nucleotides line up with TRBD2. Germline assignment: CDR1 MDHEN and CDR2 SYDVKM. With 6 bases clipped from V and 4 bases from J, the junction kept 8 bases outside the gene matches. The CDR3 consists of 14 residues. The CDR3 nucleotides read TGTGCCAGCAGATACTTAGCGGGACGGTACGAGCAGTACTTC. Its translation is CASRYLAGRYEQYF.

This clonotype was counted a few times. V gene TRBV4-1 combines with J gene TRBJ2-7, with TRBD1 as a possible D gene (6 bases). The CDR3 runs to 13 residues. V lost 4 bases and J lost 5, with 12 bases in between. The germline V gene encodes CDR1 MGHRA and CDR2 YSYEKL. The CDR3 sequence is CASSPAGQHEQYF. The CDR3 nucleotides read TGCGCCAGCAGCCCGGCTGGACAGCACGAGCAGTACTTC.

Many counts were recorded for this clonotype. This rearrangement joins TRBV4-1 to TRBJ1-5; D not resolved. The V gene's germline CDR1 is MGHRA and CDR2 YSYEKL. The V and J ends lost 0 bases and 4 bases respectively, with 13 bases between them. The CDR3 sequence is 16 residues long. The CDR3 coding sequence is TGCGCCAGCAGCCAAGATTACGGGTTGGGAAATCAGCCCCAGCATTTT. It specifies CASSQDYGLGNQPQHF.

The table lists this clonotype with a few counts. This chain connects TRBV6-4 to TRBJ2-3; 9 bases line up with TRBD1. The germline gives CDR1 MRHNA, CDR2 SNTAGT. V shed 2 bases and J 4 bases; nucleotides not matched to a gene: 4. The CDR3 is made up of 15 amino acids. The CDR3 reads CASSDRGQGSDTQYF. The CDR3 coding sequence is TGTGCCAGCAGTGACAGAGGACAGGGGTCAGATACGCAGTATTTT.

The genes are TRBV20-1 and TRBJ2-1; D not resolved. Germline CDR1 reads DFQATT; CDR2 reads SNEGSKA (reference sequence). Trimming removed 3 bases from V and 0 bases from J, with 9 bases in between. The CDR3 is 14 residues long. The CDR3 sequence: CSARAVSSYNEQFF. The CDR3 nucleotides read TGCAGTGCTAGGGCAGTGAGCTCCTACAATGAGCAGTTCTTC.

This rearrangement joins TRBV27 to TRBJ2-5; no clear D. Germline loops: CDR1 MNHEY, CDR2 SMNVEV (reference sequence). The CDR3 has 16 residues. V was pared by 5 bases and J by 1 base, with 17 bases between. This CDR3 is CASSPFPGPSQETQYF. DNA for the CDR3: TGTGCCAGCAGTCCATTCCCCGGACCCAGCCAAGAGACCCAGTACTTC.

For the CDR3, the DNA is TGTGCCAGCACTCCTACAGGGGTGGGTCAGCCCCAGCATTTT. Its protein product is CASTPTGVGQPQHF. This chain links TRBV28 with TRBJ1-5; TRBD1 matches 7 bases. Germline lookup yields CDR1 MDHEN and CDR2 SYDVKM. The V segment lost 7 bases and the J segment 6 bases; nucleotides outside the gene matches: 9. CDR3 size: 14 residues.

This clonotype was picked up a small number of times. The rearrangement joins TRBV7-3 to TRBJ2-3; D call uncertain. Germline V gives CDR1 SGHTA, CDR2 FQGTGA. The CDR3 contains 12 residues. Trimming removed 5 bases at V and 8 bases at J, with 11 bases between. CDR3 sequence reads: CASSDPRSTQYF. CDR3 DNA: TGTGCCAGCAGCGACCCTAGAAGTACGCAGTATTTT.

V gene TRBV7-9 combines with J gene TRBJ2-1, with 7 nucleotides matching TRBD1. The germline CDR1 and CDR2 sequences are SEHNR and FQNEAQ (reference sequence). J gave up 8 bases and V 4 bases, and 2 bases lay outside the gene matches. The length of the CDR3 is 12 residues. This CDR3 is CASSSDRYEQFF. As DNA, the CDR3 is TGTGCCAGCAGCTCGGACAGGTATGAGCAGTTCTTC.

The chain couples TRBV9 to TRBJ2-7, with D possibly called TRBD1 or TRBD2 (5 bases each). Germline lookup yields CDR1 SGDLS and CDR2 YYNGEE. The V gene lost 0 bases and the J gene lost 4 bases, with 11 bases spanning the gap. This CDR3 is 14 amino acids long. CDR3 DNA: TGTGCCAGCAGCGTAGATGGGGACCCTTACGAGCAGTACTTC. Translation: CASSVDGDPYEQYF. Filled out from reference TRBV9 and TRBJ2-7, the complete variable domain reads DSGVTQTPKHLITATGQRVTLRCSPRSGDLSVYWYQQSLDQGLQFLIQYYNGEERAKGNILERFSAQQFPDLHSELNLSSLELGDSALYFCASSVDGDPYEQYFGPGTRLTVT.

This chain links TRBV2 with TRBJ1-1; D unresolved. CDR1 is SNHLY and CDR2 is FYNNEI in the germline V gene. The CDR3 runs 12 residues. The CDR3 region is CATSVSNTEAFF. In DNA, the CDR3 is TGTGCTACGAGCGTTTCGAACACTGAAGCTTTCTTT.

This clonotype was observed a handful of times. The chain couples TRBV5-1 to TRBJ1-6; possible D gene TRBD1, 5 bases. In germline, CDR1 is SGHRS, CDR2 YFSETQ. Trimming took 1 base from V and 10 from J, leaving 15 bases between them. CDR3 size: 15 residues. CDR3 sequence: CASSLFRRGRSPLHF. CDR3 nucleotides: TGCGCCAGCAGCTTGTTCCGGCGGGGGAGGTCACCCCTCCACTTT.

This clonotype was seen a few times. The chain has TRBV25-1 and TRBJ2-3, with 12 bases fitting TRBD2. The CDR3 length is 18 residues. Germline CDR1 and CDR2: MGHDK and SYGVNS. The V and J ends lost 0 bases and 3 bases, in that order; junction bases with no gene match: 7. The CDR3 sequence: CASSEYKTSGGVTDTQYF. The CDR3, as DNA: TGTGCCAGCAGTGAATATAAGACTAGCGGGGGAGTGACAGATACGCAGTATTTT.

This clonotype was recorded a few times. CDR3 protein: CSATLAGGPKYEQYF. The CDR3 bases are TGCAGTGCTACCCTAGCGGGAGGGCCGAAATACGAGCAGTACTTC. The V gene is TRBV20-1, the J gene TRBJ2-7; 12 positions agree with TRBD2. CDR1 and CDR2 (germline): DFQATT, SNEGSKA (reference sequence). This CDR3 has 15 residues. The J segment lost 4 bases and the V segment lost 4 bases, leaving 8 bases of the junction unmatched.

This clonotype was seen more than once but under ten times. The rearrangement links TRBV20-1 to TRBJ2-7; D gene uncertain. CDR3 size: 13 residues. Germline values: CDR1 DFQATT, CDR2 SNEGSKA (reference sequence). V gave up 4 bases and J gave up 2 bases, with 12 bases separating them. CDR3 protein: CSAKYLDAYEQYF. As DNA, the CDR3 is TGCAGTGCTAAGTATCTAGACGCCTACGAGCAGTACTTC.